Listed here are 5 T cell receptor beta chains from one sample, sequenced in a study of T cells in tuberculosis (dated by TCRdb to between 2017 and 2018). Libraries were prepared through the immunoSEQ multiplex PCR assay. The clones in this table, taken by TCRdb from immuneACCESS, are in-frame only. Not every clone is retained; where verified, under half of the shortfall comes from an unresolved V gene, and the cause of the rest is unknown. This sample comprises some 31,000 clones, roughly nine tenths of them detected only once. The top ten clones comprise roughly 2% of the sample. Source material: PBMCs. The receptors shown here come from a donor aged 10 to 29 with latent tuberculosis or without tuberculosis infection.

This chain links TRBV14 with TRBJ1-1; possible D gene TRBD1, 5 bases. The CDR3 loop spans 16 amino acids. The V gene's germline CDR1 is SGHDN and CDR2 FVKESK. V gave up 0 bases and J gave up 4 bases, with 15 bases separating them. In DNA, the CDR3 is TGTGCCAGCAGCCAAGACCCGACAGAAACGGGCACTGAAGCTTTCTTT. Its protein product is CASSQDPTETGTEAFF.

The J gene is TRBJ2-5, the V gene TRBV7-2; D remains ambiguous. The CDR3 consists of 15 residues. V shed 3 bases and J shed 1 base, with 12 bases lying between them. The germline CDR1 and CDR2 sequences are SGHTA and FQGNSA. CDR3 sequence reads: CASSFDRSIQETQYF. In nucleotides, the CDR3 is TGTGCCAGCAGCTTCGATAGGAGTATCCAAGAGACCCAGTACTTC.

V usage is TRBV9 and J usage is TRBJ1-1; D is unclear. Germline V lookup: CDR1 SGDLS, CDR2 YYNGEE. CDR3 length: 12 residues. V shed 4 bases and J shed 11 bases, with 15 bases lying between them. The CDR3 sequence is CASSTLGGWAFF. The DNA of the CDR3 is TGTGCCAGCAGCACCCTAGGAGGTTGGGCTTTCTTT.

The chain combines TRBV30 with TRBJ1-5, with D hard to call. The ends were cut back, 2 bases at V and 4 bases at J, with 9 bases in the middle. CDR3 length equals 13 residues. Germline V gene lookup returns CDR1 GTSNPN and CDR2 SVGIG (reference sequence). CDR3 coding DNA: TGTGCCTGGAGTCGCAGTCCTAATCAGCCCCAGCATTTT. Protein: CAWSRSPNQPQHF.

V gene TRBV5-6 combines with J gene TRBJ1-6; D possibly corresponds to TRBD1 (6 bases). With 1 base removed from V and 9 bases from J, the gap between germline ends came to 20 bases. CDR1 is SGHDT and CDR2 is YYEEEE in the germline V gene. The CDR3 consists of 17 residues. CDR3 residues: CASSLNFGWTVGSPLHF. The CDR3 DNA reads TGTGCCAGCAGCTTGAATTTTGGTTGGACAGTGGGTTCACCCCTCCACTTT.